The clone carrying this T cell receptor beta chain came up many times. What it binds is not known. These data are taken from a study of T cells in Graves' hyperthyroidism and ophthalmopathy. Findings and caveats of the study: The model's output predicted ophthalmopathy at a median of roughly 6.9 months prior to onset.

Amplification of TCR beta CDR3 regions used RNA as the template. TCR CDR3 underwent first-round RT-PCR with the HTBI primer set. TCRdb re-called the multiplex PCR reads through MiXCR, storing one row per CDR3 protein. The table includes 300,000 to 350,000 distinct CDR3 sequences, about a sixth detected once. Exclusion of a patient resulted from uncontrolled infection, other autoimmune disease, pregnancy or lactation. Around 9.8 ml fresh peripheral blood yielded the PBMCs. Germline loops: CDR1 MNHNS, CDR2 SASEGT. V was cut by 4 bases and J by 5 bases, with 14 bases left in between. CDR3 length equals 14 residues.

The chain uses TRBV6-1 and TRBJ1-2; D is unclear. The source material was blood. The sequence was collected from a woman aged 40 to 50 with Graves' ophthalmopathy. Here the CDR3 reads CASSVVEGGYGYTF. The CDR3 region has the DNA TGTGCCAGCAGTGTGGTAGAGGGCGGATATGGCTACACCTTC.